The rows below give T cell receptor beta chains drawn from one sample of a study of early T cells in non-severe SARS-CoV-2 infection. TCRdb itself ran the 5' RACE reads through MiXCR, one entry per CDR3 protein. The table shows tens of thousands of distinct CDR3 sequences, with more than 10% occurring only once. Material for sequencing was whole blood. Receptors originate from an adult who was a healthcare worker with PCR-confirmed SARS-CoV-2 infection or an uninfected control (not recorded which). Each CDR3 is given with its conserved first and last residue. The D gene is left open where the match is weak. Clone sizes are given selectively: once, few, many, or a class where the clone is expanded.

size: .
D: TRBD2
V: TRBV6-2/TRBV6-3
J: TRBJ2-7
DNA: TGTGCCAGCACTAGCGGGAGTATAGTCTACGAGCAGTACTTC
CDR3: CASTSGSIVYEQYF

size: few
D: .
V: TRBV5-1
J: TRBJ2-2
DNA: TGCGCCAGCAGCTTGGGACAGAACACCGGGGAGCTGTTTTTT
CDR3: CASSLGQNTGELFF

size: few
D: TRBD2
V: TRBV9
J: TRBJ2-3
DNA: TGTGCCAGCAGCGTAGGACTAGCGGGCGGAGATACGCAGTATTTT
CDR3: CASSVGLAGGDTQYF

size: many
D: .
V: TRBV18
J: TRBJ2-7
DNA: TGTGCCAGCTCACAATACCGGGACACGCTCTACGAGCAGTACTTC
CDR3: CASSQYRDTLYEQYF

size: few
D: .
V: TRBV19
J: TRBJ2-1
DNA: TGTGCCAGTAGTACGCGAACCTACAATGAGCAGTTCTTC
CDR3: CASSTRTYNEQFF

size: many
D: .
V: TRBV12-3/TRBV12-4
J: TRBJ2-3
DNA: TGTGCCAGTAGAATAGGGCCCCCAGTAGTCGCAGATACGCAGTATTTT
CDR3: CASRIGPPVVADTQYF

size: many
D: TRBD1
V: TRBV18
J: TRBJ1-6
DNA: TGTGCCAGCTCATCGGGACAGGGCAATTCACCCCTCCACTTT
CDR3: CASSSGQGNSPLHF

size: few
D: .
V: TRBV11-2
J: TRBJ1-3
DNA: TGTGCCAGCAGCCCATTGATACCAATTGGGCGAAACACCATATATTTT
CDR3: CASSPLIPIGRNTIYF

size: few
D: TRBD1
V: TRBV28
J: TRBJ1-5
DNA: TGTGCCAGCAGTTTATGGGGGGGACAGGGACTCAATCAGCCCCAGCATTTT
CDR3: CASSLWGGQGLNQPQHF

size: many
D: .
V: TRBV24-1
J: TRBJ2-5
DNA: TGTGCCACCAGTGACGCTTTACCTGGGGTCCAAGAGACCCAGTACTTC
CDR3: CATSDALPGVQETQYF

size: .
D: .
V: TRBV5-1
J: TRBJ2-2
DNA: TGCGCCAGCAGCTTGAGTGCCACTAGCACCGGGGAGCTGTTTTTT
CDR3: CASSLSATSTGELFF

size: many
D: .
V: TRBV28
J: TRBJ2-7
DNA: TGTGCCAGCAGCCTCGACTACGAGCAGTACTTC
CDR3: CASSLDYEQYF

size: .
D: .
V: TRBV12-3/TRBV12-4
J: TRBJ2-5
DNA: TGTGCCAGCAGTTTTTCTCTCGGTCCAACGCAGACCCAGTACTTC
CDR3: CASSFSLGPTQTQYF

size: .
D: .
V: TRBV6-2/TRBV6-3
J: TRBJ1-2
DNA: TGTGCCAGCAGACTCAGCCAGGGTGGATCCTATGGCTACACCTTC
CDR3: CASRLSQGGSYGYTF

size: many
D: .
V: TRBV5-8
J: TRBJ1-1
DNA: TGTGCCAGCAGCTTGGGACAGGCGAACACTGAAGCTTTCTTT
CDR3: CASSLGQANTEAFF